A single sample is the source of the 22 T cell receptor beta chains below, sequenced in a study of cytomegalovirus exposure and HLA in healthy donors. This table comes from immunoSEQ multiplex PCR, and its TCRdb copy is limited to in-frame clones, with some not included. The sample consists of roughly 49,000 clones, nearly 95% of them appearing once. The sequenced sample was PBMCs. These receptors all come from a young woman in good health and CMV-seropositive.

This chain links TRBV5-5 with TRBJ1-1; maybe TRBD1 (6 bases). CDR1 is SGHKS and CDR2 is YYEKEE in the germline V gene (reference sequence). Trimming stripped 3 bases from V and 6 bases from J, with 12 bases between. This CDR3 has 13 amino acids. The chain's CDR3 is CASSSQGFPEAFF. The CDR3 bases are TGTGCCAGCAGCTCACAGGGTTTCCCTGAAGCTTTCTTT.

The chain employs TRBV27 and TRBJ1-4; D not certain. CDR3 size: 12 residues. V was trimmed by 2 bases and J by 7 bases, leaving 5 bases between them. Germline loops: CDR1 MNHEY, CDR2 SMNVEV (reference sequence). CDR3 protein: CASSLIGEKLFF. DNA for the CDR3: TGTGCCAGCAGTTTAATCGGTGAAAAACTGTTTTTT.

This clone came up once. The genes are TRBV28 and TRBJ2-7, with 8 bases lining up with TRBD1. In germline, CDR1 is MDHEN, CDR2 SYDVKM. CDR3 size: 15 residues. Germline trimming cut 2 bases from V and 2 bases from J; bases unmatched to any gene: 5. In DNA, the CDR3 is TGTGCCAGCAGTTTAAGGACAGGGTTGACCTACGAGCAGTACTTC. Amino acids: CASSLRTGLTYEQYF.

This sequence joins TRBV28 and TRBJ2-7; 9 nucleotides agree with TRBD2. The junction had 8 bases not matched to a gene; V was cut back by 8 bases and J by 0 bases. Germline V CDR1 and CDR2: MDHEN, SYDVKM. The CDR3 runs to 15 residues. DNA for the CDR3: TGTGCCAGCCACCTTAGCGGGAGTGGCTCCTACGAGCAGTACTTC. Translation: CASHLSGSGSYEQYF.

The V call is TRBV28, the J call TRBJ2-3, with no clear D. The germline V gene encodes CDR1 MDHEN and CDR2 SYDVKM. The CDR3 totals 16 residues. V lost 4 bases, J lost 0 bases, and 14 bases lay in between. This chain's CDR3 is CASSSPGSMSTDTQYF. The DNA for the CDR3 is TGTGCCAGCAGTTCCCCCGGTAGTATGAGCACAGATACGCAGTATTTT.

CDR3 in amino acids: CASSLAGDRVYQPQHF. DNA for the CDR3: TGCGCCAGCAGCTTGGCAGGGGACAGGGTATATCAGCCCCAGCATTTT. This chain links TRBV5-1 with TRBJ1-5; 9 bases fit TRBD1. The germline gives CDR1 SGHRS, CDR2 YFSETQ. The length of the CDR3 is 16 residues. Losses at the gene ends were 0 bases for V and 5 bases for J; bases not matched to a gene: 6.

This clone was counted a single time. Other DNA sequences from this sample encode an identical CDR3 as well. V is TRBV30 and J is TRBJ2-3, with D uncertain. Germline values: CDR1 GTSNPN, CDR2 SVGIG (reference sequence). The CDR3 loop spans 12 amino acids. Deletions cut 0 bases from V and 8 bases from J, with 9 bases between. The CDR3 sequence: CAWSVPGGTQYF. CDR3 DNA sequence: TGTGCCTGGAGTGTACCTGGCGGTACGCAGTATTTT.

V usage is TRBV5-3 and J usage is TRBJ2-7; D unclear. TRBV5-3 is flagged as an ORF with uncertain function. Trimming took off 3 bases at V and 5 bases at J, with 12 bases between the two ends. The CDR3 totals 13 residues. The CDR3 DNA follows: TGTGCCAGAAGCTCCAGGAAATTGGACGAGCAGTACTTC. Translating it yields CARSSRKLDEQYF.

The chain combines TRBV6-1 with TRBJ2-1; TRBD2 matches at 11 bases. The CDR3 consists of 15 residues. Germline assignment: CDR1 MNHNS and CDR2 SASEGT. The J segment lost 7 bases and the V segment lost 6 bases, leaving 8 bases of the junction unmatched. CDR3 residues: CASRQGASGRNEQFF. The CDR3 region has the DNA TGTGCCAGCAGACAGGGGGCTAGCGGGAGGAATGAGCAGTTCTTC.

The V call is TRBV6-1, the J call TRBJ2-7; TRBD1 matches 7 bases. This CDR3 spans 15 amino acids. J was trimmed by 0 bases and V by 5 bases; bases with no gene match: 7. CDR1 MNHNS and CDR2 SASEGT come from the germline V gene. The DNA for the CDR3 is TGTGCCAGCAGTTTGACAGGGACCAGCTCCTACGAGCAGTACTTC. It yields the protein CASSLTGTSSYEQYF.

V is TRBV6-1 and J is TRBJ2-1; maybe TRBD2 (6 bases). This CDR3 spans 14 amino acids. The germline gives CDR1 MNHNS, CDR2 SASEGT. V dropped 7 bases and J dropped 0 bases, with 10 bases sitting between them. The CDR3 sequence is CASNRLDSYNEQFF. For the CDR3, the DNA is TGTGCCAGCAACCGACTAGACTCCTACAATGAGCAGTTCTTC.

The rearrangement uses TRBV29-1 and TRBJ2-5; weak D call: TRBD2 (6 bases). The CDR3 spans 13 residues. V lost 6 bases and J 9 bases, leaving 20 bases between the germline ends. Per the germline V gene, CDR1 is SQVTM and CDR2 is ANQGSEA. The DNA of the CDR3 is TGCAGCGTGGAGGTGACGGAGGGTGTTCCCCAGTACTTC. Its translation is CSVEVTEGVPQYF. The full variable domain, with the rest looked up from reference TRBV29-1 and TRBJ2-5, is SAVISQKPSRDICQRGTSLTIQCQVDSQVTMMFWYRQQPGQSLTLIATANQGSEATYESGFVIDKFPISRPNLTFSTLTVSNMSPEDSSIYLCSVEVTEGVPQYFGPGTRLLVL.

The chain carries TRBV6-6 and TRBJ1-5; 10 bases align to TRBD1. Looked up from germline, CDR1 is MNHNY and CDR2 is SVGAGI (reference sequence). Trimming removed 5 bases from V and 7 bases from J; junction bases left unmatched: 8. The CDR3 is made up of 15 amino acids. CDR3 DNA sequence: TGTGCCAGCAGTCTATCGGACAGGGGGGACCAGCCCCAGCATTTT. Translating gives CASSLSDRGDQPQHF.

V gene TRBV4-3 combines with J gene TRBJ2-5; D might be TRBD1 (6 bases). Germline V gene lookup returns CDR1 LGHNA and CDR2 YSLEER. The CDR3 runs 17 residues. V was pared by 0 bases and J by 4 bases, with 18 bases between. As DNA, the CDR3 is TGCGCCAGCAGCCAAGATCTGCAGGGGAACCCTATAGAGACCCAGTACTTC. Its protein product is CASSQDLQGNPIETQYF.

Points on this clone: Germline is not matched at one junction end, which may reflect a read error. V and J are TRBV27 and TRBJ1-5; 7 bases fit TRBD1. Germline CDR1 and CDR2: MNHEY and SMNVEV (reference sequence). This CDR3 is built from 16 residues. CDR3 in amino acids: CASRPLQGPRNRPQHF. CDR3 DNA sequence: TGTGCCAGCAGACCATTACAGGGGCCGCGTAATCGGCCCCAGCATTTT.

The V gene is TRBV30, the J gene TRBJ1-5; 7 nucleotides align to TRBD1. Germline V gene lookup returns CDR1 GTSNPN and CDR2 SVGIG (reference sequence). The CDR3 totals 15 residues. The trim removed 3 bases at V and 0 bases at J, leaving 5 bases unmatched. CDR3 loop: CAWSSTGYSNQPQHF. CDR3 bases: TGTGCCTGGAGCTCGACAGGGTATAGCAATCAGCCCCAGCATTTT.

The chain links TRBV5-6 to TRBJ2-7, with D possibly being TRBD2 (6 bases). V was pared by 0 bases and J by 0 bases, with 10 bases between. This CDR3 comprises 15 residues. The germline V gene encodes CDR1 SGHDT and CDR2 YYEEEE. In nucleotides, the CDR3 is TGTGCCAGCAGCTTGGGAGGGAGGTCCTCCTACGAGCAGTACTTC. This codes for CASSLGGRSSYEQYF.

The chain recombines TRBV5-6 with TRBJ1-1; 8 bases line up with TRBD1. Germline CDR1 reads SGHDT; CDR2 reads YYEEEE. The V gene end was trimmed by 4 bases and the J gene end by 4 bases; junction bases not matched to a gene: 6. There are 14 residues in the CDR3. CDR3 sequence (DNA): TGTGCCAGCAGCGTCAGGGGGCTAGGCACTGAAGCTTTCTTT. This codes for CASSVRGLGTEAFF. Full variable domain (rest looked up from reference TRBV5-6 and TRBJ1-1): DAGVTQSPTHLIKTRGQQVTLRCSPKSGHDTVSWYQQALGQGPQFIFQYYEEEERQRGNFPDRFSGHQFPNYSSELNVNALLLGDSALYLCASSVRGLGTEAFFGQGTRLTVV.

The rearrangement uses TRBV30 and TRBJ2-3; 10 nucleotides line up with TRBD2. Germline values: CDR1 GTSNPN, CDR2 SVGIG (reference sequence). The CDR3 runs to 14 residues. Trimming took 4 bases from V and 6 from J; bases not matched to a gene: 7. CDR3: CAWNLAGAGDTQYF. CDR3 sequence (DNA): TGTGCCTGGAATCTAGCGGGAGCGGGTGATACGCAGTATTTT.

This chain uses TRBV7-2 with TRBJ2-5; possible D gene TRBD2, 6 bases. V was shortened by 5 bases and J by 5 bases, with 21 bases between the two germline ends. The CDR3 extends over 16 amino acids. Looked up from germline, CDR1 is SGHTA and CDR2 is FQGNSA. Written as DNA, the CDR3 is TGTGCCAGCAGCAACCCCTTTTTGACGGGAGAGGAGACCCAGTACTTC. As protein: CASSNPFLTGEETQYF.

The chain has TRBV2 and TRBJ2-3, with TRBD2 matching 8 bases. The CDR3 spans 15 residues. The V gene end was trimmed by 7 bases and the J gene end by 3 bases; junction bases not matched to a gene: 9. The germline CDR1 and CDR2 sequences are SNHLY and FYNNEI. The CDR3: CASISSGSETDTQYF. Here the CDR3 DNA reads TGTGCCAGCATCTCCAGCGGGAGTGAAACAGATACGCAGTATTTT. Using reference TRBV2 and TRBJ2-3 for the parts outside the CDR3, the full variable domain is EPEVTQTPSHQVTQMGQEVILRCVPISNHLYFYWYRQILGQKVEFLVSFYNNEISEKSEIFDDQFSVERPDGSNFTLKIRSTKLEDSAMYFCASISSGSETDTQYFGPGTRLTVL.

The gene calls are TRBV14 and TRBJ2-7; 8 bases agree with TRBD2. Per the germline V gene, CDR1 is SGHDN and CDR2 is FVKESK. The V segment lost 0 bases and the J segment 0 bases; nucleotides outside the gene matches: 7. This CDR3 is built from 17 residues. CDR3 in amino acids: CASSQEFSSGNSYEQYF. The CDR3 DNA reads as TGTGCCAGCAGCCAAGAGTTCAGTAGCGGGAACTCCTACGAGCAGTACTTC.